The text below deals with one T cell receptor (beta chain). These data originate in a study of control samples from healthy donors and cancer patients. Method: immunoSEQ multiplex PCR; TCRdb's copy keeps in-frame clones and lacks some. This table holds thousands of clones, more than 85% found once. Germline loops: CDR1 SGHRS, CDR2 YFSETQ. With 3 bases removed from V and 3 bases from J, the gap between germline ends came to 10 bases. The CDR3 has 13 amino acids. This rearrangement joins TRBV5-1 to TRBJ2-7; D is undetermined. The TCR sequence derives from a man in his sixties with colorectal cancer. Sequencing used PBMCs. CDR3 amino acids: CASSSGWDYEQYF. The DNA of the CDR3 is TGCGCCAGCAGCTCTGGGTGGGACTACGAGCAGTACTTC.